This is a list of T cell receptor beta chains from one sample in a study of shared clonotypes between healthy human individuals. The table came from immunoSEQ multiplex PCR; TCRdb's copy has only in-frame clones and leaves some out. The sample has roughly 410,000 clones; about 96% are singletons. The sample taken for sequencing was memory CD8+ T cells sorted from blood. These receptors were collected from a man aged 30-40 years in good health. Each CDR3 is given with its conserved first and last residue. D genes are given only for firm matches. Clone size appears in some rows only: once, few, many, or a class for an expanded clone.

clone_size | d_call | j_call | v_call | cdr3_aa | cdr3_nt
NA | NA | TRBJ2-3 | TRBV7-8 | CASSPRGGTSTDTQYF | TGTGCCAGCAGCCCCCGGGGCGGGACGAGCACAGATACGCAGTATTTT
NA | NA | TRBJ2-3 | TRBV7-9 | CASSLAYGTSTDTQYF | TGTGCCAGCAGCTTAGCGTACGGTACTTCCACAGATACGCAGTATTTT
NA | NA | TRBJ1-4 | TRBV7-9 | CASSGRGATNEKLFF | TGTGCCAGCAGCGGGAGGGGTGCAACTAATGAAAAACTGTTTTTT
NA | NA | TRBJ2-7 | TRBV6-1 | CASSDLPGGSYEQYF | TGTGCCAGCAGTGATCTTCCGGGGGGCTCGTACGAGCAGTACTTC
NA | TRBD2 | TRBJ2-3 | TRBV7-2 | CASSLWEGRGTQYF | TGTGCCAGCAGCTTATGGGAGGGGAGGGGTACGCAGTATTTT
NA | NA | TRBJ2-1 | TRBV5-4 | CASSSAGSSVGEQFF | TGTGCCAGCAGCTCGGCAGGGTCTAGCGTCGGTGAGCAGTTCTTC
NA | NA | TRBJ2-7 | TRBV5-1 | CASRNSPYEQYF | TGCGCCAGCAGGAACAGCCCCTACGAGCAGTACTTC
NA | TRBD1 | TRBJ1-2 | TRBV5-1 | CASSLAQGASHGYTF | TGCGCCAGCAGCTTGGCTCAGGGGGCGTCGCATGGCTACACCTTC
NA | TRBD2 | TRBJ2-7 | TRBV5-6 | CASSLGLAGPYEQYF | TGTGCCAGCAGCTTGGGACTAGCGGGTCCGTACGAGCAGTACTTC
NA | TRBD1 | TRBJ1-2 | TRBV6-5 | CASSWRQGAGGYTF | TGTGCCAGCAGTTGGCGACAGGGGGCGGGTGGCTACACCTTC
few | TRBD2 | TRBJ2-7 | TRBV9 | CASSSRAGAYEQYF | TGTGCCAGCAGCTCTAGAGCGGGGGCCTACGAGCAGTACTTC
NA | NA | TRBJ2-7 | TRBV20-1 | CSASLLGEQYF | TGCAGTGCTTCGTTACTCGGCGAGCAGTACTTC
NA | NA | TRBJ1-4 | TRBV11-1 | CASSLGGQSRELFF | TGTGCCAGCAGCTTAGGTGGACAGTCCCGGGAACTGTTTTTT
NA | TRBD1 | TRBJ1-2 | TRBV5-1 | CASSFGDRAFYGYTF | TGCGCCAGCAGCTTCGGGGACAGAGCTTTCTATGGCTACACCTTC
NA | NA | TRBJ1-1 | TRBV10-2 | CASRQGNTEAFF | TGCGCCAGCAGACAGGGGAACACTGAAGCTTTCTTT
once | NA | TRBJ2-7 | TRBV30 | CAWSRSTSRSYEQYF | TGTGCCTGGAGTAGGTCCACCAGTCGATCCTACGAGCAGTACTTC
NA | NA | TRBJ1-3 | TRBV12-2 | CASRLGRQGGINTIYF | TGTGCAAGTCGCTTGGGCCGACAGGGCGGTATCAACACCATATATTTT
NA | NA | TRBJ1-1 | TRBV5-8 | CASSFRGLRGEAFF | TGTGCCAGCAGCTTTCGAGGCCTAAGGGGTGAAGCTTTCTTT
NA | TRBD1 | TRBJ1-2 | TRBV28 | CASSTGSTGVVYGYTF | TGTGCCAGCAGTACCGGAAGCACAGGGGTAGTATATGGCTACACCTTC
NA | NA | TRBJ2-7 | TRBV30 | CAGAPTYEQYF | TGTGCCGGAGCGCCAACCTACGAGCAGTACTTC
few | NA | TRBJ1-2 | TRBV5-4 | CASRTANYGYTF | TGTGCCAGCAGGACAGCTAACTATGGCTACACCTTC
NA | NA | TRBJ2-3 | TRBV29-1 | CSVGGGSTDTQYF | TGCAGCGTTGGTGGGGGCAGCACAGATACGCAGTATTTT
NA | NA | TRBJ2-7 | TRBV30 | CACQQVDPYEQYF | TGTGCCTGCCAACAGGTAGACCCTTACGAGCAGTACTTC
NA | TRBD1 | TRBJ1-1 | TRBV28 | CASSRNRGTNTEAFF | TGTGCCAGCAGCCGAAACAGGGGGACTAACACTGAAGCTTTCTTT
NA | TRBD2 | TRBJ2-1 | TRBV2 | CASSEGGSGRSYNEQFF | TGTGCCAGCAGTGAAGGAGGTAGCGGGAGAAGTTACAATGAGCAGTTCTTC
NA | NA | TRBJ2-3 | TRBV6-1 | CASSVLAIGKDTQYF | TGTGCCAGCAGTGTACTAGCTATTGGGAAAGATACGCAGTATTTT
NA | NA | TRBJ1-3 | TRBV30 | CAWNPVYSGNTIYF | TGTGCCTGGAACCCAGTTTACTCTGGAAACACCATATATTTT
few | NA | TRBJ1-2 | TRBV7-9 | CASSPGPIVGYTF | TGTGCCAGCAGCCCTGGCCCCATCGTTGGCTACACCTTC
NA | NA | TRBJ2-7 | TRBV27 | CASPPSEQYF | TGTGCCAGCCCCCCGTCCGAGCAGTACTTC
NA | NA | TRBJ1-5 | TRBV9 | CASSLTGNQPQHF | TGTGCCAGCAGCCTAACAGGGAATCAGCCCCAGCATTTT
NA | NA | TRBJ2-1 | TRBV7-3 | CASSLAGSYNEQFF | TGTGCCAGCAGCTTAGCGGGCTCCTACAATGAGCAGTTCTTC
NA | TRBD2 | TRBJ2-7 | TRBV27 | CASSSQRPSGSFDEQYF | TGTGCCAGCAGTTCCCAAAGACCTAGCGGGAGTTTCGACGAGCAGTACTTC
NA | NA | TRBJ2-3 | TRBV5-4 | CASSVLTSTDTQYF | TGTGCCAGCAGCGTTTTAACTAGTACAGATACGCAGTATTTT